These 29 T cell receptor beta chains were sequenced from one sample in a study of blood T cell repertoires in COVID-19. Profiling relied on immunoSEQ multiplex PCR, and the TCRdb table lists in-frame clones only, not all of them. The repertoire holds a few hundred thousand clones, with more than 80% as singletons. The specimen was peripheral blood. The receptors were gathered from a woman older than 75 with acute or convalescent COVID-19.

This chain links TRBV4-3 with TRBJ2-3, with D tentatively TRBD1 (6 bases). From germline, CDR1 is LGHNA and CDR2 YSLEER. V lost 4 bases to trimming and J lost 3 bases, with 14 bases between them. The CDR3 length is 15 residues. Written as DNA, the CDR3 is TGCGCCAGCAGCCCAAAAACAGGGCCTACAGATACGCAGTATTTT. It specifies CASSPKTGPTDTQYF.

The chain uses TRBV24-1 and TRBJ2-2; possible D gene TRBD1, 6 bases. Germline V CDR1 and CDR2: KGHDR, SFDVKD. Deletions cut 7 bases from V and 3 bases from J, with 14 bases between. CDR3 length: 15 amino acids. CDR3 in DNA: TGTGCCACCAGAGTGGGACAAACCGACACCGGGGAGCTGTTTTTT. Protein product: CATRVGQTDTGELFF.

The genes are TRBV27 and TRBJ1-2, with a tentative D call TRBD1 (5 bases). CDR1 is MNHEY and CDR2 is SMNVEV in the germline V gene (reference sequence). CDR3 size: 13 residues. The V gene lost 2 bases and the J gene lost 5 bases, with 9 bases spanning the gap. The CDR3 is CASSLGRDYGYTF. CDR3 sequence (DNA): TGTGCCAGCAGTTTAGGCAGGGATTATGGCTACACCTTC.

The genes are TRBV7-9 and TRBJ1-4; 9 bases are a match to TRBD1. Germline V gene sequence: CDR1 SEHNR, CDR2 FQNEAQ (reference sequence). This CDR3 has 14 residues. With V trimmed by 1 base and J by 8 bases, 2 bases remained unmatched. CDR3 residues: CASSLGTGEEKLFF. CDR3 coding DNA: TGTGCCAGCAGCTTAGGGACAGGGGAAGAAAAACTGTTTTTT.

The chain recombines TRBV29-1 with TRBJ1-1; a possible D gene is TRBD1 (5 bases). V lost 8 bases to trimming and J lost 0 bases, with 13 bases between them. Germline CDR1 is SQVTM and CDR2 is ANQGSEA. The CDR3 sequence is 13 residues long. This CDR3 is CSPIQALNTEAFF. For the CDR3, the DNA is TGCAGCCCGATACAGGCCCTGAACACTGAAGCTTTCTTT.

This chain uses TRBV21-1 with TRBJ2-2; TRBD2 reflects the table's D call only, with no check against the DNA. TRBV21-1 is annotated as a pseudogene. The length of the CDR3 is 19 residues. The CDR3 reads CASSNPYPRRSGCTGELFF. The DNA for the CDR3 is TGTGCCAGCAGCAATCCATACCCTAGGCGATCGGGGTGCACCGGGGAGCTGTTTTTT.

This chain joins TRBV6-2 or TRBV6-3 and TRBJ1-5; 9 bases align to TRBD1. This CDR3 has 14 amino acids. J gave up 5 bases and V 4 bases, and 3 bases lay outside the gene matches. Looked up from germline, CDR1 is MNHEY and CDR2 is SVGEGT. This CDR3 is CASSSGQGDQPQHF. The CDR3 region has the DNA TGTGCCAGCAGTTCGGGACAGGGTGATCAGCCCCAGCATTTT.

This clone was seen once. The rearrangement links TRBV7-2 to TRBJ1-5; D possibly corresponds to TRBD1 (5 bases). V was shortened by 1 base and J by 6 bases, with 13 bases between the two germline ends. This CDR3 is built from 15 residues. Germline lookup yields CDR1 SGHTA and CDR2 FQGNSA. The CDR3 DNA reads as TGTGCCAGCAGCTTAGGTAGCAGGGTGAGTCAGCCCCAGCATTTT. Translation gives CASSLGSRVSQPQHF.

CDR3 residues: CAWSVQGGRSEQYF. CDR3 bases: TGTGCCTGGAGTGTACAAGGCGGGAGATCCGAGCAGTACTTC. The rearrangement joins TRBV30 to TRBJ2-7; 7 bases align to TRBD2. With V trimmed by 0 bases and J by 6 bases, 8 bases remained unmatched. The CDR3 extends over 14 amino acids. Germline CDR1 reads GTSNPN; CDR2 reads SVGIG (reference sequence).

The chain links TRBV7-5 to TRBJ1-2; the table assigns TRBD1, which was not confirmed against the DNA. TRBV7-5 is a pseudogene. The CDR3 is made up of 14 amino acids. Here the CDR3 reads CARSLGRRAAGYTF. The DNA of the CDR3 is TGTGCCAGAAGCTTAGGGCGCAGGGCGGCTGGCTACACCTTC.

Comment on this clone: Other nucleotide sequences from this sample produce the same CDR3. CDR3 in amino acids: CAWSVRGSGNTIYF. Here the CDR3 DNA reads TGTGCCTGGAGTGTACGGGGCTCTGGAAACACCATATATTTT. The chain combines TRBV30 with TRBJ1-3; D not certain. The CDR3 is 14 residues long. Deletions cut 0 bases from V and 0 bases from J, with 6 bases between. Germline CDR1 reads GTSNPN; CDR2 reads SVGIG (reference sequence).

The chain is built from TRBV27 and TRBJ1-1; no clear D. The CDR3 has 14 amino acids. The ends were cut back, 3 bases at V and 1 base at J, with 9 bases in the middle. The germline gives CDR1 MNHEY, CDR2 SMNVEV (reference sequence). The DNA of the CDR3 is TGTGCCAGCAGTTTGAGAGGAAAGAACACTGAAGCTTTCTTT. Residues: CASSLRGKNTEAFF.

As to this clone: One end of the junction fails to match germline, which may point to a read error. The CDR3: CASSLEGQPNTGAFF. The CDR3 bases are TGTGCCAGCAGCTTAGAAGGACAGCCGAACACTGGAGCTTTCTTT. V usage is TRBV11-3 and J usage is TRBJ1-1, with D possibly being TRBD1 (6 bases). Germline V CDR1 and CDR2: SGHNT, YENEEA. CDR3 length equals 15 residues.

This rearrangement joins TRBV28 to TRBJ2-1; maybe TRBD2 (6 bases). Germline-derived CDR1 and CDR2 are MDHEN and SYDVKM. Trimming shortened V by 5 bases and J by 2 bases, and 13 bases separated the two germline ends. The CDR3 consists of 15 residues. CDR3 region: CASSTRGNTYNEQFF. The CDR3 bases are TGTGCCAGCAGTACTCGGGGGAACACCTACAATGAGCAGTTCTTC.

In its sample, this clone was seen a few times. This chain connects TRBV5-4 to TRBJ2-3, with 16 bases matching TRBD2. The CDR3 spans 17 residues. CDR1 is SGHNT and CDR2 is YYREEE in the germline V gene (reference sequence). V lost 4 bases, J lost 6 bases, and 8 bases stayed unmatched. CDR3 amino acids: CASSPGTSGGEGDTQYF. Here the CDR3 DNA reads TGTGCCAGCAGCCCAGGGACTAGCGGGGGGGAGGGTGATACGCAGTATTTT.

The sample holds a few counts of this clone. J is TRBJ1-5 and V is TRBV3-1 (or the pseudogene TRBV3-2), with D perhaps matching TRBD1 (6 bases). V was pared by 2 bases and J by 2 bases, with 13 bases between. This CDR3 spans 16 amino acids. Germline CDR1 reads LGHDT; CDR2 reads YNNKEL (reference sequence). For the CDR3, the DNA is TGTGCCAGCAGCCAAACGGCATCAGGGGGCAATCAGCCCCAGCATTTT. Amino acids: CASSQTASGGNQPQHF.

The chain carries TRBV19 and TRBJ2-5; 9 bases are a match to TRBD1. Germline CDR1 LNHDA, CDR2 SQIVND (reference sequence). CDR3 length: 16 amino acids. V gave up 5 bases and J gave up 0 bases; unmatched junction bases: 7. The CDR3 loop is CASSPSGQGYQETQYF. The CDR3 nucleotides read TGTGCCAGTAGTCCGTCCGGACAGGGGTACCAAGAGACCCAGTACTTC.

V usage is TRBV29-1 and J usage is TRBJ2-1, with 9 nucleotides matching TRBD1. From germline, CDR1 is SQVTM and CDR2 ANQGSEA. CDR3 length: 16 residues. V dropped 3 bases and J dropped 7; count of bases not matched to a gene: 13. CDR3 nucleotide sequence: TGCAGCGTTGAGGGGGCGCAGACAGGGGGACGAAATGAGCAGTTCTTC. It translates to CSVEGAQTGGRNEQFF.

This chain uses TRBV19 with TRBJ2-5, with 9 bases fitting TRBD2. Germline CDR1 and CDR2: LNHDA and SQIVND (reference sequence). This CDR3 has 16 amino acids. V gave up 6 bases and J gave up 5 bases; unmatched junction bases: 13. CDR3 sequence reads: CASRRASGTSGETQYF. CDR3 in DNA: TGTGCCAGTAGAAGGGCTAGCGGGACCTCTGGGGAGACCCAGTACTTC. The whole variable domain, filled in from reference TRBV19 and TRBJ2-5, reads DGGITQSPKYLFRKEGQNVTLSCEQNLNHDAMYWYRQDPGQGLRLIYYSQIVNDFQKGDIAEGYSVSREKKESFPLTVTSAQKNPTAFYLCASRRASGTSGETQYFGPGTRLLVL.

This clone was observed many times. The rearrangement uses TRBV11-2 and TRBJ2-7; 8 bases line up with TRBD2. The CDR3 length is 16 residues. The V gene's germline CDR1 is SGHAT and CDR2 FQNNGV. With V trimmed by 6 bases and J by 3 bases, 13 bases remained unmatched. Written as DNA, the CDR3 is TGTGCCAGCAGTACCAACCGGGGACTAGAGTTCTACGAGCAGTACTTC. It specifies CASSTNRGLEFYEQYF.

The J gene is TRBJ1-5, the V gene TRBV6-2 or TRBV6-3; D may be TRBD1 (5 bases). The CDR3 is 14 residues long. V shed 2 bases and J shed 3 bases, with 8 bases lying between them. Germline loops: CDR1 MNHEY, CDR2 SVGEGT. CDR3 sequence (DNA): TGTGCCAGCAGTTACCCACAGGTCAATCAGCCCCAGCATTTT. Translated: CASSYPQVNQPQHF.

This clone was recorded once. This CDR3 is CASSQDRQGPNQPQHF. CDR3 bases: TGCGCCAGCAGCCAAGACCGACAGGGACCCAATCAGCCCCAGCATTTT. The chain recombines TRBV4-3 with TRBJ1-5, with TRBD1 identical over 7 bases. V lost 0 bases and J lost 3; bases outside the gene matches: 5. CDR1 and CDR2 from the germline V gene are LGHNA and YSLEER. The CDR3 is 16 amino acids.

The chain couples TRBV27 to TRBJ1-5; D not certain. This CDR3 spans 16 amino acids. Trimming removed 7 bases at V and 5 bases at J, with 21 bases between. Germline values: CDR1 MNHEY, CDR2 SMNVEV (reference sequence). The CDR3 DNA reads TGTGCCAGCAAATCGGGAGGGCTTCCCCGGGATCAGCCCCAGCATTTT. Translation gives CASKSGGLPRDQPQHF.

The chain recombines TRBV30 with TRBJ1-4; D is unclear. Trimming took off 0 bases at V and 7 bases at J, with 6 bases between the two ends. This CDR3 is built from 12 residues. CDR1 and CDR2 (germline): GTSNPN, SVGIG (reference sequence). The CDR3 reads CAWSVTAEKLFF. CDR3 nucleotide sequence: TGTGCCTGGAGTGTTACAGCTGAAAAACTGTTTTTT. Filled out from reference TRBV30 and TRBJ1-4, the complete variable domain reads SQTIHQWPATLVQPVGSPLSLECTVEGTSNPNLYWYRQAAGRGLQLLFYSVGIGQISSEVPQNLSASRPQDRQFILSSKKLLLSDSGFYLCAWSVTAEKLFFGSGTQLSVL.

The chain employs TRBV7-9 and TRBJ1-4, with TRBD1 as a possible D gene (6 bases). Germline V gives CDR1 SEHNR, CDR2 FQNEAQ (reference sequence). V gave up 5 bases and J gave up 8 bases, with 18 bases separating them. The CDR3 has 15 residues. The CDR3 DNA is TGTGCCAGCAGCCAGGGGCCGGCTAGGGGAGAAAAACTGTTTTTT. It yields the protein CASSQGPARGEKLFF. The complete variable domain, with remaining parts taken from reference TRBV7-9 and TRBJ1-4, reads DTGVSQNPRHKITKRGQNVTFRCDPISEHNRLYWYRQTLGQGPEFLTYFQNEAQLEKSRLLSDRFSAERPKGSFSTLEIQRTEQGDSAMYLCASSQGPARGEKLFFGSGTQLSVL.

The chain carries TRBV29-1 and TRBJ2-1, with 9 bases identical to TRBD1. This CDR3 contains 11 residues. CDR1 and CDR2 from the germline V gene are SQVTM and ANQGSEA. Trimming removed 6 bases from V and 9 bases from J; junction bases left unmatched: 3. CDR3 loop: CSVGQGSEQFF. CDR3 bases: TGCAGCGTAGGACAGGGGAGTGAGCAGTTCTTC.

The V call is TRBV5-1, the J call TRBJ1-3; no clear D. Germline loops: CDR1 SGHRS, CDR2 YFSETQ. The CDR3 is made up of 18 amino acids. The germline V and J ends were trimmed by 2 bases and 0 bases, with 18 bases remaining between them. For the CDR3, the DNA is TGCGCCAGCAGCTTCAATCCTGGGGAGTCCCGCTCTGGAAACACCATATATTTT. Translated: CASSFNPGESRSGNTIYF. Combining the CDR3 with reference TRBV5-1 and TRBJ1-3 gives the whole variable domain KAGVTQTPRYLIKTRGQQVTLSCSPISGHRSVSWYQQTPGQGLQFLFEYFSETQRNKGNFPGRFSGRQFSNSRSEMNVSTLELGDSALYLCASSFNPGESRSGNTIYFGEGSWLTVV.

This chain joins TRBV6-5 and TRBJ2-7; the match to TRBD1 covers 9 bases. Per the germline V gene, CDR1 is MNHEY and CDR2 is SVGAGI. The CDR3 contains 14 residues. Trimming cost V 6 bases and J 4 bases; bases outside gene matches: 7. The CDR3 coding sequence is TGTGCCAGCAGCCGGCAGGACAGGGGTTACGAGCAGTACTTC. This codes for CASSRQDRGYEQYF.

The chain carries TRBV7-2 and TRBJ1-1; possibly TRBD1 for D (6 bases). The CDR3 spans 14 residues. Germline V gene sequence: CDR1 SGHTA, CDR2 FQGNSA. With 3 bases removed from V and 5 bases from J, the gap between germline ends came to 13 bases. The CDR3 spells CASSFNGRGTEAFF. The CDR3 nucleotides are TGTGCCAGCAGCTTCAACGGGAGGGGGACTGAAGCTTTCTTT. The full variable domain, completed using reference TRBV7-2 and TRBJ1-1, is GAGVSQSPSNKVTEKGKDVELRCDPISGHTALYWYRQSLGQGLEFLIYFQGNSAPDKSGLPSDRFSAERTGGSVSTLTIQRTQQEDSAVYLCASSFNGRGTEAFFGQGTRLTVV.